This T cell receptor beta chain comes out of a study of blood T cell repertoires in COVID-19. Study as a whole: Whether acute or convalescent, the COVID-19 samples came from the United States, Italy and Spain. In each case, the material was cDNA or gDNA derived from T cells, B-cell-depleted T cells, or PBMCs.

This CDR3 region has 16 residues. Trimming removed 2 bases from V and 2 bases from J, with 16 bases in between. Germline V lookup: CDR1 SGHDT, CDR2 YYEEEE. As originally analysed: From reference gene primer amplification, estimates of nucleated cell counts were derived. Only in-frame clones appear in the TCRdb table, and some are missing; sequencing was by immunoSEQ multiplex PCR. V and J calls plus clone size are reproduced from that table; the DNA served to infer D and trimming. The sample contains some 200,000 clones, 70% to 90% of which appear only once. This TCR was recovered from a man aged 50 to 60 with acute or convalescent COVID-19. The V and J genes are TRBV5-6 and TRBJ1-2; D unclear. Sequenced material: peripheral blood. CDR3 region: CASSLRWPRENYGYTF. In DNA form, the CDR3 reads TGTGCCAGCAGCTTACGATGGCCGCGGGAGAACTATGGCTACACCTTC. The variable domain in full, with the rest retrieved from reference TRBV5-6 and TRBJ1-2, is DAGVTQSPTHLIKTRGQQVTLRCSPKSGHDTVSWYQQALGQGPQFIFQYYEEEERQRGNFPDRFSGHQFPNYSSELNVNALLLGDSALYLCASSLRWPRENYGYTFGSGTRLTVV.